These 29 T cell receptor beta chains were all obtained from the same sample, sequenced in a study of molecular identifiers for immune sequencing clone quantification. TCRdb redid the calling of the PCR reads with MiXCR, one entry per CDR3 protein. This table holds some 680,000 distinct CDR3 sequences, 25% found once. Sequenced input: naive CD8+ T cells from blood, with Jurkat cell RNA spiked in. Subset in this sample: FACS-sorted CD8+CD4-CCR7+CD45RA+ naive T cells. All receptors come from a human donor in good health. Some libraries in this study had Jurkat cell RNA spiked in.

CDR3 DNA sequence: TGTGCCAGCAGCTTAGAGTTCGGGAGTTTTTACTACGAGCAGTACTTC. Its protein is CASSLEFGSFYYEQYF. This chain uses TRBV7-9 with TRBJ2-7; D might be TRBD2 (6 bases). V shed 1 base and J shed 3 bases, with 16 bases lying between them. Germline CDR1 is SEHNR and CDR2 is FQNEAQ (reference sequence). This CDR3 has 16 amino acids.

This clonotype was found a few times. V and J are TRBV19 and TRBJ1-5; D is unclear. The CDR3 loop spans 15 amino acids. Trimming took off 3 bases at V and 1 base at J, with 10 bases between the two ends. Germline V lookup: CDR1 LNHDA, CDR2 SQIVND (reference sequence). The CDR3 loop reads CASSMGRRSNQPQHF. The CDR3 DNA sequence: TGTGCCAGTAGTATGGGTAGGCGAAGCAATCAGCCCCAGCATTTT. The entire variable domain, with the rest obtained from reference TRBV19 and TRBJ1-5, is as follows: DGGITQSPKYLFRKEGQNVTLSCEQNLNHDAMYWYRQDPGQGLRLIYYSQIVNDFQKGDIAEGYSVSREKKESFPLTVTSAQKNPTAFYLCASSMGRRSNQPQHFGDGTRLSIL.

This clonotype appeared many times. This chain joins TRBV20-1 and TRBJ2-7, with TRBD1 matching 7 bases. Trimming took 3 bases from V and 2 from J; bases not matched to a gene: 4. The length of the CDR3 is 13 residues. Germline lookup yields CDR1 DFQATT and CDR2 SNEGSKA (reference sequence). The CDR3 nucleotides read TGCAGTGCTAGGAGACAGGGTCCCTACGAGCAGTACTTC. Translated: CSARRQGPYEQYF.

The table lists this clonotype with many counts. The chain has TRBV5-1 and TRBJ2-5; 7 bases align to TRBD2. The CDR3 sequence is 17 residues long. Germline lookup yields CDR1 SGHRS and CDR2 YFSETQ. Losses at the gene ends were 3 bases for V and 5 bases for J; bases not matched to a gene: 16. CDR3 protein: CASSSPLAEGTGETQYF. In DNA, the CDR3 is TGCGCCAGCAGCTCCCCTCTAGCGGAGGGTACCGGGGAGACCCAGTACTTC.

The chain is built from TRBV12-3 or TRBV12-4 and TRBJ2-1; D is unclear. The CDR3 totals 15 residues. Trimming cost V 6 bases and J 2 bases, with 14 bases left between them. The CDR3 sequence: CASRWLEATYNEQFF. CDR3 sequence (DNA): TGTGCCAGCAGGTGGTTAGAGGCGACCTACAATGAGCAGTTCTTC.

As to this clonotype: Just one base apart from a much larger clone, this may be a read error. DNA of the CDR3: TGCAGCGCCCCCCTCCCGAACACCGGGGAGCTGTTTTTT. It translates to CSAPLPNTGELFF. V and J are TRBV29-1 and TRBJ2-2; no definite D call. V dropped 7 bases and J dropped 0 bases, with 9 bases sitting between them. The CDR3 contains 13 residues. The germline gives CDR1 SQVTM, CDR2 ANQGSEA.

This clonotype appeared a few times. The rearrangement links TRBV9 to TRBJ2-1; perhaps TRBD2 as D (5 bases). V was shortened by 2 bases and J by 7 bases, with 16 bases between the two germline ends. CDR3 length: 15 residues. Germline loops: CDR1 SGDLS, CDR2 YYNGEE. The CDR3 loop is CASSVDYIKGNEQFF. CDR3 in DNA: TGTGCCAGCAGCGTTGACTATATAAAAGGGAATGAGCAGTTCTTC.

A remark on this clonotype: Being one base from a much bigger clone, this may be a read error. The chain recombines TRBV7-2 with TRBJ2-3, with D unclear. This CDR3 spans 15 amino acids. Trimming left V 5 bases short and J 4 bases short, with 16 bases between. Germline loops: CDR1 SGHTA, CDR2 FQGNSA. The DNA for the CDR3 is TGTGCCAGCAGCCCCTCGCGGTGGCCCCCAGATACGCAGTATTTT. Protein: CASSPSRWPPDTQYF. Full variable domain (remainder filled in from reference TRBV7-2 and TRBJ2-3): GAGVSQSPSNKVTEKGKDVELRCDPISGHTALYWYRQSLGQGLEFLIYFQGNSAPDKSGLPSDRFSAERTGGSVSTLTIQRTQQEDSAVYLCASSPSRWPPDTQYFGPGTRLTVL.

This clonotype showed up just a few times. The chain is built from TRBV28 and TRBJ1-2; D unclear. V was clipped by 2 bases and J by 4 bases, with 8 bases between them. Germline values: CDR1 MDHEN, CDR2 SYDVKM. The CDR3 consists of 13 residues. The CDR3 nucleotides read TGTGCCAGCAGTTTACGGCCTAGCTATGGCTACACCTTC. The encoded protein is CASSLRPSYGYTF.

A remark on this clonotype: A much larger clone differs by one base, so this may be a read error. The rearrangement joins TRBV5-4 to TRBJ2-7; D assignment may be TRBD1 or TRBD2 (6 bases each). The V end was cut by 10 bases, the J end by 6 bases, with 14 bases between. The CDR3 totals 11 residues. Germline values: CDR1 SGHNT, CDR2 YYREEE (reference sequence). The CDR3 loop is CAGKGGAEQYF. The CDR3 DNA reads TGTGCCGGGAAGGGGGGCGCCGAGCAGTACTTC. Full variable domain (remainder filled in from reference TRBV5-4 and TRBJ2-7): ETGVTQSPTHLIKTRGQQVTLRCSSQSGHNTVSWYQQALGQGPQFIFQYYREEENGRGNFPPRFSGLQFPNYSSELNVNALELDDSALYLCAGKGGAEQYFGPGTRLTVT.

The chain links TRBV20-1 to TRBJ1-2; tentatively, D is TRBD1 (5 bases). The CDR3 sequence is 13 residues long. The V gene lost 1 base and the J gene lost 4 bases, with 10 bases spanning the gap. The germline gives CDR1 DFQATT, CDR2 SNEGSKA (reference sequence). The CDR3 sequence: CSARAGQAYGYTF. In nucleotides, the CDR3 is TGCAGTGCTAGAGCAGGGCAGGCCTATGGCTACACCTTC.

Comments on this clonotype: Given a much more abundant clone one base away, this may be a read error. The chain combines TRBV6-1 with TRBJ1-1; 8 bases fit TRBD1. V trimming: 4 bases; J trimming: 5 bases; junction bases outside the gene matches: 12. Germline V CDR1 and CDR2: MNHNS, SASEGT. The CDR3 loop spans 16 amino acids. The CDR3: CASSVGQVKGWTEAFF. Written as DNA, the CDR3 is TGTGCCAGCAGTGTGGGACAGGTGAAAGGGTGGACTGAAGCTTTCTTT.

J is TRBJ2-7 and V is TRBV18; perhaps TRBD1 as D (6 bases). This CDR3 has 15 residues. Trimming removed 6 bases from V and 6 bases from J, with 21 bases in between. Germline CDR1 is KGHSH and CDR2 is LQKENI. As DNA, the CDR3 is TGTGCCAGCTCCATAAGTTCCGGGACACCCGGCGAGCAGTACTTC. Translated, it gives CASSISSGTPGEQYF.

The chain carries TRBV11-2 and TRBJ2-1; 7 positions agree with TRBD2. CDR1 is SGHAT, CDR2 FQNNGV, per germline. This CDR3 comprises 16 residues. J lost 2 bases, V lost 1 base, and 5 bases had no gene match. CDR3 residues: CASSLGGGSPYNEQFF. The CDR3 DNA reads TGTGCCAGCAGCTTAGGGGGCGGGAGCCCCTACAATGAGCAGTTCTTC.

This clonotype was detected only a few times. The CDR3: CASSVYGREDTQYF. CDR3 DNA sequence: TGTGCCAGCAGCGTATACGGGAGAGAAGATACGCAGTATTTT. The J gene is TRBJ2-3, the V gene TRBV9; tentative D call: TRBD2 (6 bases). CDR3 length: 14 amino acids. The V end was cut by 1 base, the J end by 5 bases, with 11 bases between. The germline V gene has CDR1 SGDLS and CDR2 YYNGEE. The whole variable domain, remainder taken from reference TRBV9 and TRBJ2-3, is DSGVTQTPKHLITATGQRVTLRCSPRSGDLSVYWYQQSLDQGLQFLIQYYNGEERAKGNILERFSAQQFPDLHSELNLSSLELGDSALYFCASSVYGREDTQYFGPGTRLTVL.

This clonotype was detected ten times or more. The chain couples TRBV28 to TRBJ2-7, with D possibly being TRBD1 (6 bases). Germline V gene data show CDR1 as MDHEN and CDR2 as SYDVKM. There are 16 residues in the CDR3. V was shortened by 3 bases and J by 1 base, with 16 bases between the two germline ends. As DNA, the CDR3 is TGTGCCAGCAGTTTTTACGGTGGGGGCCAGTCCTACGAGCAGTACTTC. Amino acid sequence: CASSFYGGGQSYEQYF.

Many counts were recorded for this clonotype. The chain has TRBV7-9 and TRBJ2-3; the match to TRBD1 covers 8 bases. CDR1 SEHNR and CDR2 FQNEAQ come from the germline V gene (reference sequence). The CDR3 is 18 residues long. The junction had 14 bases not matched to a gene; V was cut back by 5 bases and J by 1 base. CDR3 protein: CASSAVPGQVPRTDTQYF. CDR3 in DNA: TGTGCCAGCAGCGCCGTCCCGGGACAGGTCCCGCGCACAGATACGCAGTATTTT.

Ten or more counts support this clonotype. J is TRBJ2-3 and V is TRBV14, with D unresolved. Germline lookup yields CDR1 SGHDN and CDR2 FVKESK. Deletions cut 6 bases from V and 0 bases from J, with 10 bases between. The CDR3 loop spans 14 amino acids. As DNA, the CDR3 is TGTGCCAGCAGACCGGGCCCCAGCACAGATACGCAGTATTTT. This codes for CASRPGPSTDTQYF.

In this sample, this clonotype turned up a few times. This sequence joins TRBV9 and TRBJ2-1; TRBD2 matches 7 bases. J lost 8 bases, V lost 0 bases, and 8 bases had no gene match. The CDR3 is 15 residues long. Germline CDR1 is SGDLS and CDR2 is YYNGEE. CDR3 coding DNA: TGTGCCAGCAGCGTAGAGGGGCGGGAGTGGGATGAGCAGTTCTTC. This translates into CASSVEGREWDEQFF.

Remarks on this clonotype: A much larger clone differs by one base, so this may be a read error. V usage is TRBV7-7 and J usage is TRBJ2-7, with 7 bases fitting TRBD2. CDR1 and CDR2 from the germline V gene are SSHAT and FNYEAQ (reference sequence). The CDR3 is made up of 14 amino acids. The DNA for the CDR3 is TGTGCCAACAGCTATGGACTAGTGTCCGACGAGCAGTACTTC. Its translation: CANSYGLVSDEQYF.

This clonotype was seen at least ten times. The gene calls are TRBV5-1 and TRBJ2-7; 7 nucleotides match TRBD1. There are 14 residues in the CDR3. The germline V gene encodes CDR1 SGHRS and CDR2 YFSETQ. V trimming: 3 bases; J trimming: 2 bases; junction bases outside the gene matches: 5. This CDR3 reads CASSSTGLPYEQYF. CDR3 DNA sequence: TGCGCCAGCAGCTCGACAGGGCTTCCCTACGAGCAGTACTTC.

The table lists this clonotype with many counts. The chain combines TRBV29-1 with TRBJ2-4; possible D gene TRBD2, 6 bases. The CDR3 is 13 amino acids. The ends were cut back, 6 bases at V and 2 bases at J, with 11 bases in the middle. Germline CDR1 is SQVTM and CDR2 is ANQGSEA. The CDR3 DNA sequence: TGCAGCGTCGAGGCGGGGTCCAAAAACATTCAGTACTTC. This sequence encodes CSVEAGSKNIQYF.

Concerning this clonotype: Possible read error: a much larger clone is one base away. The CDR3 DNA reads TGCGCCAGCAGCCAAGAGGCGGGAGGGCAGCCCCAGCATTTT. Protein: CASSQEAGGQPQHF. This chain links TRBV4-3 with TRBJ1-5, with unresolved D. Trimming removed 0 bases from V and 7 bases from J, with 10 bases in between. The length of the CDR3 is 14 residues. Looked up from germline, CDR1 is LGHNA and CDR2 is YSLEER.

This clonotype was counted many times. The rearrangement links TRBV27 to TRBJ2-7; 9 positions agree with TRBD1. The CDR3 sequence is 13 residues long. Losses at the gene ends were 2 bases for V and 6 bases for J; bases not matched to a gene: 2. Per the germline V gene, CDR1 is MNHEY and CDR2 is SMNVEV (reference sequence). The CDR3 spells CASSLQTGGEQYF. CDR3 coding DNA: TGTGCCAGCAGTTTACAGACAGGGGGCGAGCAGTACTTC.

This clonotype was observed at least ten times. The CDR3 coding sequence is TGCGCCAGCAGCCAAGAACGACACAGAGCCTACGAGCAGTACTTC. As protein: CASSQERHRAYEQYF. V is TRBV4-3 and J is TRBJ2-7; no definite D call. The CDR3 has 15 amino acids. V was pared by 0 bases and J by 2 bases, with 11 bases between. Germline V gene data show CDR1 as LGHNA and CDR2 as YSLEER.

Note on this clonotype: A read error is possible here, since a much larger clone lies one base away. The chain joins TRBV19 to TRBJ2-1, with D possibly TRBD2 on 6 matching bases. Germline loops: CDR1 LNHDA, CDR2 SQIVND (reference sequence). The CDR3 covers 18 residues. Between the trimmed V and J ends, which lost 3 bases and 4 bases, there was a span of 22 bases. This CDR3 is CASSILAAELLPYNEQFF. In DNA, the CDR3 is TGTGCCAGTAGTATTTTAGCGGCGGAATTGCTCCCATACAATGAGCAGTTCTTC.

In regard to this clonotype: Germline and junction disagree at one end, which may indicate a read error. This rearrangement joins TRBV2 to TRBJ2-5, with 9 positions matching TRBD2. This CDR3 has 17 residues. In germline, CDR1 is SNHLY, CDR2 FYNNEI. The DNA of the CDR3 is TGTGACAGCAGTGACATAAGCGGGGGGTATTGGCAAGAGACCCAGTACTTC. Translating gives CDSSDISGGYWQETQYF.

The genes are TRBV14 and TRBJ2-2, with 9 bases fitting TRBD1. The CDR3 spans 19 residues. The germline CDR1 and CDR2 sequences are SGHDN and FVKESK. With 4 bases clipped from V and 0 bases from J, the junction kept 12 bases outside the gene matches. CDR3 DNA sequence: TGTGCCAGCAGCCTATGGGGACAGGGAATTCGTCCGAACACCGGGGAGCTGTTTTTT. Translation gives CASSLWGQGIRPNTGELFF.

This clonotype occurred many times. This rearrangement joins TRBV10-3 to TRBJ2-7; D tentatively fits TRBD1 or TRBD2 (6 bases each). CDR1 and CDR2 from the germline V gene are ENHRY and SYGVKD. The CDR3 runs 16 residues. V was shortened by 0 bases and J by 2 bases, with 14 bases between the two germline ends. CDR3 DNA sequence: TGTGCCATCAGTGAGTCGGGAGGACAGACTGCCTACGAGCAGTACTTC. Amino acid sequence: CAISESGGQTAYEQYF.